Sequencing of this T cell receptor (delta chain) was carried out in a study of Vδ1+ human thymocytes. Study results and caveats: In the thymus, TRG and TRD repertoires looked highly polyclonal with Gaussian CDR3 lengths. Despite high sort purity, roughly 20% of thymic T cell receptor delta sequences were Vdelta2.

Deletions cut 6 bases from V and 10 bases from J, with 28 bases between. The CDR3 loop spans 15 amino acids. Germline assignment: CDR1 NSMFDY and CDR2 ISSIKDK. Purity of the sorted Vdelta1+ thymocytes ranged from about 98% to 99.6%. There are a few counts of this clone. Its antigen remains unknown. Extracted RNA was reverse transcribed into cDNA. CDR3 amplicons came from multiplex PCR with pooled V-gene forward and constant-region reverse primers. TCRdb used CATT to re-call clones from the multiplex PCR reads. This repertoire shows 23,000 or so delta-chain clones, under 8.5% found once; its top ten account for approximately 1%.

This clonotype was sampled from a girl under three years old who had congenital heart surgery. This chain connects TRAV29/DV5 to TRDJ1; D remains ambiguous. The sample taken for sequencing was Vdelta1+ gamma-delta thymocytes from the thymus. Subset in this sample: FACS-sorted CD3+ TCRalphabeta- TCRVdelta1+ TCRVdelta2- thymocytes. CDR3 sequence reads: CAGGYSVLSSMGLIF. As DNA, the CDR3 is TGTGCAGGAGGTTACTCGGTCCTGTCGAGTATGGGACTCATCTTT.